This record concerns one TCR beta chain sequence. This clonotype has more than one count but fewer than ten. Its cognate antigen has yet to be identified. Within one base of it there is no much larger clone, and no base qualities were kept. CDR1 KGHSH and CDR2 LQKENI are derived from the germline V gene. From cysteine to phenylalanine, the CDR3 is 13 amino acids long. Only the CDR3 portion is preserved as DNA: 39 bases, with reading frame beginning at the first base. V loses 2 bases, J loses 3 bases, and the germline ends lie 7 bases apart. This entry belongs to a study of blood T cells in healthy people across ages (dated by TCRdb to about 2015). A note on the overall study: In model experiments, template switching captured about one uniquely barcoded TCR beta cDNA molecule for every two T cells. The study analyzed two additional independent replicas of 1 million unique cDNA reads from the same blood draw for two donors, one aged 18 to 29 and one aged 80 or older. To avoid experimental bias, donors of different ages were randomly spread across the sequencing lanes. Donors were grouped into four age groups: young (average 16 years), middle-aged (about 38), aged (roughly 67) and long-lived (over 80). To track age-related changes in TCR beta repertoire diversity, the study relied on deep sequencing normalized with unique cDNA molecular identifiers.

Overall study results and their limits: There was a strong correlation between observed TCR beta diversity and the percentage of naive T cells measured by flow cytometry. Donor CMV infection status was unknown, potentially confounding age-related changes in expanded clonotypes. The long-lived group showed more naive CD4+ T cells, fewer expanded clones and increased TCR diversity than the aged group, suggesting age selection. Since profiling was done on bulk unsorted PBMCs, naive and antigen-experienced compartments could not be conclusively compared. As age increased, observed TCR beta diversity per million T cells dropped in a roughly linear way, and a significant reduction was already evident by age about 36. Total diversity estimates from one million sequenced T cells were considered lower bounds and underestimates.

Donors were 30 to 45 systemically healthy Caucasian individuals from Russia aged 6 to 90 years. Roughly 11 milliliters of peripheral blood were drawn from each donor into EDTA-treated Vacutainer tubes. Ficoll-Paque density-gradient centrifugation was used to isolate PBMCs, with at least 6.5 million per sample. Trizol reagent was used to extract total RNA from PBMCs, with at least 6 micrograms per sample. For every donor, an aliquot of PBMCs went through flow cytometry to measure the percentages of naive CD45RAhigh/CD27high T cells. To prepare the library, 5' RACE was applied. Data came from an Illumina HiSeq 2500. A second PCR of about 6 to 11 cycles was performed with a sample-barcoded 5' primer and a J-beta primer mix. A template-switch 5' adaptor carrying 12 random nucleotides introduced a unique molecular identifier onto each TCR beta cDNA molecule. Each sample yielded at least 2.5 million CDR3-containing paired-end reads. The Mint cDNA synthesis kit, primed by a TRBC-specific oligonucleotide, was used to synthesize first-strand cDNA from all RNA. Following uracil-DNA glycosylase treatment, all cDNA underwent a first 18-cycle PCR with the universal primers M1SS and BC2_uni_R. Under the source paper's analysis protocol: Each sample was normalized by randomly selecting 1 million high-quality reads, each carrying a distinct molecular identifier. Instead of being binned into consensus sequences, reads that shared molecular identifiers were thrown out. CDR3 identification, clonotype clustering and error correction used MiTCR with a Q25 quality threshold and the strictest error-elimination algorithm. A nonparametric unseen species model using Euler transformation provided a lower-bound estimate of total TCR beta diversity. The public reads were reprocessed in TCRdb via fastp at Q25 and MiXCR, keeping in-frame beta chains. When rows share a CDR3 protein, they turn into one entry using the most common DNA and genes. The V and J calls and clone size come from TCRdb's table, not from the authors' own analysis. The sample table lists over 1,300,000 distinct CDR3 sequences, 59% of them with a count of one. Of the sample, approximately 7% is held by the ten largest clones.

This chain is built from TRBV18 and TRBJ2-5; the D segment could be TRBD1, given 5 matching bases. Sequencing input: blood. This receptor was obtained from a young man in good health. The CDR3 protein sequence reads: CASSPGAEETQYF. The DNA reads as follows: TGTGCCAGCTCACCAGGGGCCGAAGAGACCCAGTACTTC. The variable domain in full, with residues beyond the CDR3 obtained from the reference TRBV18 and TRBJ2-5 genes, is NAGVMQNPRHLVRRRGQEARLRCSPMKGHSHVYWYRQLPEEGLKFMVYLQKENIIDESGMPKERFSAEFPKEGPSILRIQQVVRGDSAAYFCASSPGAEETQYFGPGTRLLVL.